The rows below give T cell receptor beta chains drawn from one sample of a study of Ad26.COV2.S vaccination and SARS-CoV-2 variants. Some clones are missing from TCRdb's copy, which holds only in-frame ones; the method was immunoSEQ multiplex PCR. The repertoire holds 440,000 or so clones, with 80% to 95% as singletons. The sequencing used peripheral blood, collected in a trial of Ad26.COV2.S vaccine versus placebo. The source of these receptors is a person between 18 and 65 years old who received the Ad26.COV2.S COVID-19 vaccine or a placebo. The CDR3 runs from the conserved cysteine through the conserved F or W.

V: TRBV7-3
CDR3: CASSFLGPGYEQYF

V: TRBV11-1
CDR3: CASSPDVGETQYF

V: TRBV9
CDR3: CASSVEASWGDEQFF

V: TRBV2
CDR3: CASRESSGDTDTQYF

V: TRBV7-3
CDR3: CASSLISGRSADTQYF

V: TRBV5-1
CDR3: CASSFGTGDSYEQYF

V: TRBV14
CDR3: CASSQLWASRTNEQFF

V: TRBV7-9
CDR3: CASSSTDTEQYF

V: TRBV7-9
CDR3: CASKGGIQSYNEQFF

V: TRBV3-1/TRBV3-2
CDR3: CASSQGRDAGELFF

V: TRBV14
CDR3: CASSQDKGGYSNQPQHF

V: TRBV5-6
CDR3: CASSAMGQGGETQYF

V: TRBV18
CDR3: CASSPRQGARTDTQYF

V: TRBV19
CDR3: CASSINGRTYEQYF

V: TRBV14
CDR3: CASSRATSYGYTF

V: TRBV2
CDR3: CASSGAVYTGELFF

V: TRBV7-9
CDR3: CASSFKSRPDTQYF

V: TRBV2
CDR3: CASRTQGARPFF

V: TRBV7-9
CDR3: CASSPTRGEQYF

V: TRBV5-1
CDR3: CASSLRGSGEKLFF

V: TRBV7-3
CDR3: CASSSPLGPLSGELFF

V: TRBV7-2
CDR3: CASSRDGRRDEQFF

V: TRBV10-3
CDR3: CAIGQGGNEQFF

V: TRBV7-9
CDR3: CASSFGWSTEAFF

V: TRBV24-1
CDR3: CATSDLYEQFF

V: TRBV13
CDR3: CASSPRRGPFSYEQYF

V: TRBV6-5
CDR3: CASSYDGNQPQHF

V: TRBV27
CDR3: CASRTGSSSYNEQFF

V: TRBV11-2
CDR3: CASSSGGGWGTEAFF

V: TRBV7-9
CDR3: CASSRGTPPDTQYF

V: TRBV18
CDR3: CASSSTGGTGNTIYF

V: TRBV19
CDR3: CASSISTPPAGGTGELFF

V: TRBV3-1/TRBV3-2
CDR3: CASSQDRGESSGNTIYF

V: TRBV2
CDR3: CASRALAGGATDTQYF

V: TRBV6-5
CDR3: CASTISDEQFF

V: TRBV5-1
CDR3: CASKIQGAHTEAFF

V: TRBV6-8
CDR3: CASSYFESDRLYNSPLHF

V: TRBV3-1/TRBV3-2
CDR3: CASSQSGRAFWEQFF

V: TRBV14
CDR3: CASSQTSEQFF

V: TRBV9
CDR3: CASSVAGVDTQYF

V: TRBV27
CDR3: CASSLSGLARNEQFF